Below are 31 T cell receptor beta chains sequenced from a single sample in a study of identical twins. Each CDR3 protein is one row after TCRdb ran MiXCR on the 5' RACE reads. The sample comprises 400,000 to 550,000 distinct CDR3 sequences, 14% of which are singletons, and approximately 0.98% rests with the top ten. The sample was also reused in another study, on yellow fever vaccine responses in identical twins.

The sequencing input was CD4+ T cells sorted from blood. The source of these receptors is a woman aged 18-30 years in good health.

The table lists this clonotype with a few counts. The CDR3 sequence: CARNGQGKRTGELFF. The CDR3 DNA sequence: TGTGCCAGGAATGGACAGGGGAAGCGCACCGGGGAGCTGTTTTTT. The rearrangement joins TRBV6-4 to TRBJ2-2; 9 bases are shared with TRBD1. Losses at the gene ends were 9 bases for V and 4 bases for J; bases not matched to a gene: 9. CDR3 length equals 15 residues. In germline, CDR1 is MRHNA, CDR2 SNTAGT.

This clonotype was counted ten times or more. The rearrangement links TRBV11-1 to TRBJ2-1, with 9 bases fitting TRBD1. After removal of 0 bases from V and 7 bases from J, the junction contained 4 bases not matched to a gene. This CDR3 has 15 amino acids. CDR1 SGHAT and CDR2 FQDESV come from the germline V gene (reference sequence). CDR3 nucleotide sequence: TGTGCCAGCAGCTTAGCGGGACAGGGCCAAAATGAGCAGTTCTTC. Translated: CASSLAGQGQNEQFF.

This clonotype appeared a few times. The chain has TRBV18 and TRBJ2-7; 9 bases line up with TRBD2. Germline V gives CDR1 KGHSH, CDR2 LQKENI. The CDR3 runs 14 residues. J was trimmed by 3 bases and V by 3 bases; bases with no gene match: 3. The CDR3 is CASSPNSGSYEQYF. The CDR3 DNA reads as TGTGCCAGCTCACCGAATAGCGGGAGCTACGAGCAGTACTTC. Drawing the rest from reference TRBV18 and TRBJ2-7, the complete variable domain is NAGVMQNPRHLVRRRGQEARLRCSPMKGHSHVYWYRQLPEEGLKFMVYLQKENIIDESGMPKERFSAEFPKEGPSILRIQQVVRGDSAAYFCASSPNSGSYEQYFGPGTRLTVT.

The V call is TRBV6-2 or TRBV6-3, the J call TRBJ2-1; 12 bases are a match to TRBD2. There are 16 residues in the CDR3. CDR1 is MNHEY, CDR2 SVGEGT, per germline. The J segment lost 5 bases and the V segment lost 4 bases, leaving 6 bases of the junction unmatched. The CDR3 bases are TGTGCCAGCAGTTTCCGACTAGCGGGAGAGCACAATGAGCAGTTCTTC. Protein sequence: CASSFRLAGEHNEQFF.

This sequence joins TRBV6-2 or TRBV6-3 and TRBJ1-1; D is unclear. CDR3 length: 17 amino acids. Trimming removed 2 bases at V and 1 base at J, with 17 bases between. Germline CDR1 is MNHEY and CDR2 is SVGEGT. The CDR3 spells CASSYEVWRQENTEAFF. The CDR3 bases are TGTGCCAGCAGTTACGAGGTGTGGCGGCAGGAGAACACTGAAGCTTTCTTT.

In its sample, this clonotype was seen a few times. The gene calls are TRBV18 and TRBJ2-7; 9 bases are a match to TRBD1. V lost 5 bases and J lost 1; bases outside the gene matches: 6. The CDR3 totals 15 residues. From germline, CDR1 is KGHSH and CDR2 LQKENI. DNA of the CDR3: TGTGCCAGCTCAGCTGGACAGGGGACATCCTACGAGCAGTACTTC. Its protein is CASSAGQGTSYEQYF.

The chain couples TRBV20-1 to TRBJ2-7; 8 bases are a match to TRBD1. The germline V gene has CDR1 DFQATT and CDR2 SNEGSKA (reference sequence). The ends lost 5 bases at V and 1 base at J; junction bases unmatched: 10. CDR3 length equals 15 residues. CDR3 nucleotide sequence: TGCAGTGCTGCCCAGGCAGGGGGCGGATCCTACGAGCAGTACTTC. Amino acid sequence: CSAAQAGGGSYEQYF.

This clonotype turned up a few times. The chain carries TRBV28 and TRBJ2-7; D gene ambiguous. Looked up from germline, CDR1 is MDHEN and CDR2 is SYDVKM. This CDR3 has 15 amino acids. The V and J ends lost 4 bases and 0 bases respectively, with 13 bases between them. The CDR3 loop is CASSSFLGYSYEQYF. CDR3 in DNA: TGTGCCAGCAGTTCATTTCTGGGCTACTCCTACGAGCAGTACTTC.

The CDR3 loop reads CASTQGTLNTEAFF. For the CDR3, the DNA is TGCGCCAGCACTCAGGGCACGTTGAACACTGAAGCTTTCTTT. This chain connects TRBV5-1 to TRBJ1-1, with D possibly matching TRBD1 (5 bases). The CDR3 consists of 14 residues. The ends were cut back, 6 bases at V and 0 bases at J, with 12 bases in the middle. In germline, CDR1 is SGHRS, CDR2 YFSETQ.

The chain recombines TRBV28 with TRBJ1-1; 7 bases fit TRBD1. Germline V gene sequence: CDR1 MDHEN, CDR2 SYDVKM. The CDR3 has 14 residues. Unmatched junction bases numbered 8, after V lost 4 bases and J lost 6 bases. Here the CDR3 DNA reads TGTGCCAGCAGTTCCTCAACAGGGGTGGCTGAAGCTTTCTTT. Encoded protein: CASSSSTGVAEAFF. The whole variable domain, filled in from reference TRBV28 and TRBJ1-1, reads DVKVTQSSRYLVKRTGEKVFLECVQDMDHENMFWYRQDPGLGLRLIYFSYDVKMKEKGDIPEGYSVSREKKERFSLILESASTNQTSMYLCASSSSTGVAEAFFGQGTRLTVV.

The CDR3 nucleotides read TGTGCCAGCAGTGACAATCCCGGACGTAGCACCGGGGAGCTGTTTTTT. Translating gives CASSDNPGRSTGELFF. The chain combines TRBV6-4 with TRBJ2-2; D gene unclear. The CDR3 sequence is 16 residues long. Germline V CDR1 and CDR2: MRHNA, SNTAGT. The V end was cut by 2 bases, the J end by 4 bases, with 14 bases between.

The chain is built from TRBV29-1 and TRBJ2-6; 7 bases are shared with TRBD1. V shed 6 bases and J 1 base; nucleotides not matched to a gene: 15. Per germline, CDR1 SQVTM and CDR2 ANQGSEA. The CDR3 sequence is 18 residues long. CDR3 DNA sequence: TGCAGCGTCATGACCGGGACAGTCGCAAGATCTGGGGCCAACGTCCTGACTTTC. It translates to CSVMTGTVARSGANVLTF.

This clonotype occurred a few times. The genes are TRBV7-9 and TRBJ2-1; 13 nucleotides match TRBD2. Germline V gives CDR1 SEHNR, CDR2 FQNEAQ (reference sequence). The CDR3 runs to 15 residues. V was clipped by 5 bases and J by 9 bases; unmatched bases: 7. CDR3 loop: CASSRTSGRAREQFF. CDR3 in DNA: TGTGCCAGCAGCCGAACTAGCGGGAGGGCGCGTGAGCAGTTCTTC.

The chain carries TRBV11-2 and TRBJ2-7; D may be TRBD1 or TRBD2 (5 bases each). Trimming shortened V by 1 base and J by 4 bases, and 17 bases separated the two germline ends. The CDR3 has 16 residues. Germline V lookup: CDR1 SGHAT, CDR2 FQNNGV. The CDR3 sequence: CASSLVGTAGVYEQYF. The CDR3 nucleotides read TGTGCCAGCAGCTTAGTGGGGACCGCCGGGGTGTACGAGCAGTACTTC. Together with reference TRBV11-2 and TRBJ2-7, the CDR3 gives the full variable domain: EAGVAQSPRYKIIEKRQSVAFWCNPISGHATLYWYQQILGQGPKLLIQFQNNGVVDDSQLPKDRFSAERLKGVDSTLKIQPAKLEDSAVYLCASSLVGTAGVYEQYFGPGTRLTVT.

The rearrangement links TRBV11-2 to TRBJ2-5, with TRBD1 identical over 8 bases. V shed 3 bases, J shed 5 bases, and the junction held 8 bases outside the gene matches. The CDR3 has 15 amino acids. CDR1 SGHAT and CDR2 FQNNGV come from the germline V gene. The CDR3 here is CASSFPGQGLETQYF. Written as DNA, the CDR3 is TGTGCCAGCAGCTTTCCAGGACAGGGTTTGGAGACCCAGTACTTC.

In this sample, this clonotype turned up a few times. The chain employs TRBV5-1 and TRBJ2-1; 12 bases are shared with TRBD2. The CDR3 runs 18 residues. The ends lost 0 bases at V and 0 bases at J; junction bases unmatched: 4. Germline assignment: CDR1 SGHRS and CDR2 YFSETQ. As DNA, the CDR3 is TGCGCCAGCAGCTTGGGAAGGACTAGCGGGGTCTCCTACAATGAGCAGTTCTTC. It yields the protein CASSLGRTSGVSYNEQFF.

This clonotype was found a few times. The gene calls are TRBV10-3 and TRBJ1-2; TRBD1 might be the D (6 bases). Germline CDR1 is ENHRY and CDR2 is SYGVKD. Trimming took 6 bases from V and 6 from J, leaving 11 bases between them. There are 12 residues in the CDR3. The CDR3 here is CAISPGADGYTF. CDR3 nucleotide sequence: TGTGCCATCAGCCCGGGGGCTGATGGCTACACCTTC.

This clonotype was observed a handful of times. V and J are TRBV2 and TRBJ2-1; TRBD2 agrees at 7 bases. Looked up from germline, CDR1 is SNHLY and CDR2 is FYNNEI. V shed 6 bases and J 3 bases; nucleotides not matched to a gene: 17. This CDR3 region has 18 residues. The CDR3 region has the DNA TGTGCCAGCAGAGCCCCTCCCTCGGCTAGCGGATACTACAATGAGCAGTTCTTC. This codes for CASRAPPSASGYYNEQFF.

The chain is built from TRBV15 and TRBJ2-3; 8 positions agree with TRBD2. J was trimmed by 2 bases and V by 2 bases; bases with no gene match: 6. The V gene's germline CDR1 is LNHNV and CDR2 YYDKDF (reference sequence). The length of the CDR3 is 16 residues. The CDR3 DNA follows: TGTGCCACCAGCAGAATTAGCGGGGTCATCACAGATACGCAGTATTTT. Translating it yields CATSRISGVITDTQYF.

The V call is TRBV7-9, the J call TRBJ2-7, with a weak D call TRBD1 (6 bases). V was trimmed by 5 bases and J by 0 bases, leaving 14 bases between them. Germline loops: CDR1 SEHNR, CDR2 FQNEAQ (reference sequence). The CDR3 contains 15 residues. CDR3 in DNA: TGTGCCAGCAGCATGAACAGGGATAGCTCCTACGAGCAGTACTTC. This sequence encodes CASSMNRDSSYEQYF.

Only a few counts were recorded for this clonotype. This chain uses TRBV18 with TRBJ1-5; the D is unclear. The V gene's germline CDR1 is KGHSH and CDR2 LQKENI. Trimming removed 3 bases from V and 5 bases from J, with 8 bases in between. This CDR3 region has 13 residues. The CDR3 is CASSPIDYQPQHF. The CDR3 DNA is TGTGCCAGCTCACCTATCGATTATCAGCCCCAGCATTTT. Full variable domain (missing parts from reference TRBV18 and TRBJ1-5): NAGVMQNPRHLVRRRGQEARLRCSPMKGHSHVYWYRQLPEEGLKFMVYLQKENIIDESGMPKERFSAEFPKEGPSILRIQQVVRGDSAAYFCASSPIDYQPQHFGDGTRLSIL.

This clonotype was recorded a few times. The rearrangement uses TRBV29-1 and TRBJ1-2; D is uncertain. Germline lookup yields CDR1 SQVTM and CDR2 ANQGSEA. The length of the CDR3 is 11 residues. V lost 3 bases, J lost 8 bases, and 10 bases lay in between. The CDR3 region is CSVESVGGYTF. The CDR3 DNA reads TGCAGCGTTGAGAGTGTCGGCGGCTACACCTTC.

The chain has TRBV20-1 and TRBJ2-6, with 14 bases lining up with TRBD2. The germline V gene has CDR1 DFQATT and CDR2 SNEGSKA (reference sequence). Losses at the gene ends were 3 bases for V and 0 bases for J; bases not matched to a gene: 10. This CDR3 contains 20 residues. This CDR3 is CSARDSRGLAGGSGANVLTF. The DNA for the CDR3 is TGCAGTGCTAGGGACTCCAGAGGACTAGCGGGAGGCTCTGGGGCCAACGTCCTGACTTTC.

This clonotype turned up a few times. The CDR3, as DNA: TGTGCCACCATGTCAGGGGGGACAGATACGCAGTATTTT. This codes for CATMSGGTDTQYF. The rearrangement uses TRBV24-1 and TRBJ2-3, with D perhaps TRBD1 (7 bases). Trimming shortened V by 8 bases and J by 3 bases, and 11 bases separated the two germline ends. The V gene's germline CDR1 is KGHDR and CDR2 SFDVKD. This CDR3 spans 13 amino acids.

This clonotype was seen a handful of times. The chain carries TRBV6-5 and TRBJ2-7; D tentatively reads TRBD1 or TRBD2 (6 bases each). CDR1 is MNHEY, CDR2 SVGAGI, per germline. V lost 4 bases and J lost 5, with 18 bases in between. The CDR3 has 15 residues. The CDR3 spells CASSSRAGGLDEQYF. As DNA, the CDR3 is TGTGCCAGCAGTTCTCGGGCCGGGGGCCTGGACGAGCAGTACTTC.

This clonotype has only a few counts. This may stem from a read error, because a much larger clone lies one nucleotide away. The genes are TRBV29-1 and TRBJ2-7; D is unclear. The CDR3 is 11 amino acids. The germline V gene encodes CDR1 SQVTM and CDR2 ANQGSEA. V was clipped by 3 bases and J by 4 bases, with 7 bases between them. CDR3 in DNA: TGCAGCGTTGACAAGGGTTACGAGCAGTACTTC. It is translated as CSVDKGYEQYF.

Ten or more counts support this clonotype. For the CDR3, the DNA is TGTGCCACCGGGGCGGATGAGAACACTGAAGCTTTCTTT. This translates into CATGADENTEAFF. The chain recombines TRBV12-3 or TRBV12-4 with TRBJ1-1; the D gene is possibly TRBD1 (5 bases). This CDR3 has 13 residues. V was clipped by 10 bases and J by 1 base, with 13 bases between them.

This clonotype was seen only a few times. The chain recombines TRBV7-2 with TRBJ2-2; a weak D match, TRBD2 (7 bases). This CDR3 spans 16 amino acids. With 5 bases removed from V and 4 bases from J, the gap between germline ends came to 17 bases. Germline V gives CDR1 SGHTA, CDR2 FQGNSA. Written as DNA, the CDR3 is TGTGCCAGCAGCCCCCGGCTGGGGGGGCCCACCGGGGAGCTGTTTTTT. Translating it yields CASSPRLGGPTGELFF.

This clonotype showed up just a few times. This rearrangement joins TRBV5-1 to TRBJ2-1; the D call may be TRBD1 or TRBD2 (5 bases each). V was shortened by 2 bases and J by 6 bases, with 12 bases between the two germline ends. CDR1 is SGHRS and CDR2 is YFSETQ in the germline V gene. CDR3 length: 14 residues. In DNA, the CDR3 is TGCGCCAGCAGCTTAGACGGGACGGGCAATGAGCAGTTCTTC. Its protein product is CASSLDGTGNEQFF. Full variable domain (outside the CDR3, taken from reference TRBV5-1 and TRBJ2-1): KAGVTQTPRYLIKTRGQQVTLSCSPISGHRSVSWYQQTPGQGLQFLFEYFSETQRNKGNFPGRFSGRQFSNSRSEMNVSTLELGDSALYLCASSLDGTGNEQFFGPGTRLTVL.

V is TRBV5-3 and J is TRBJ2-1, with no clear D. TRBV5-3 is marked as an open reading frame, function uncertain. Trimming cost V 4 bases and J 0 bases, with 8 bases left between them. The CDR3 covers 14 residues. This CDR3 reads CARSTVSSYNEQFF. CDR3 DNA sequence: TGTGCCAGAAGCACAGTTAGCTCCTACAATGAGCAGTTCTTC.

The rearrangement links TRBV5-1 to TRBJ2-7, with a tentative D call TRBD2 (5 bases). Germline CDR1 is SGHRS and CDR2 is YFSETQ. The V end was cut by 0 bases, the J end by 2 bases, with 9 bases between. The CDR3 consists of 14 residues. Here the CDR3 DNA reads TGCGCCAGCAGCTTGGCTAGCTTTCCCTACGAGCAGTACTTC. Protein: CASSLASFPYEQYF.